One sample yielded the 25 T cell receptor beta chains listed below, sequenced in a study of beta chain features in type 1 diabetes. The entirety of the isolated RNA underwent reverse transcription, so expressed TCRB transcripts were sequenced. Here immunoSEQ multiplex PCR was the method, and the copy in TCRdb shows in-frame clones only, minus some. The sample shows 900,000 or so clones, 17% of them seen only once. Sequences were obtained from naive CD4+ T cells from blood. The receptor source for this set is a woman in her late teens or twenties in good health.

The chain is built from TRBV28 and TRBJ2-6; 8 nucleotides line up with TRBD2. CDR1 is MDHEN, CDR2 SYDVKM, per germline. CDR3 size: 19 residues. The V gene end was trimmed by 2 bases and the J gene end by 2 bases; junction bases not matched to a gene: 11. CDR3 residues: CASSLPRIRGGTGANVLTF. The CDR3 region has the DNA TGTGCCAGCAGTTTACCTCGAATTCGGGGGGGAACTGGGGCCAACGTCCTGACTTTC. Variable domain in full (rest from reference TRBV28 and TRBJ2-6): DVKVTQSSRYLVKRTGEKVFLECVQDMDHENMFWYRQDPGLGLRLIYFSYDVKMKEKGDIPEGYSVSREKKERFSLILESASTNQTSMYLCASSLPRIRGGTGANVLTFGAGSRLTVL.

Only a few counts were recorded for this clone. The gene calls are TRBV5-8 and TRBJ2-3; D not resolved. V shed 4 bases and J shed 6 bases, with 12 bases lying between them. CDR1 and CDR2 from the germline V gene are SGHTS and YDEGEE. The CDR3 length is 13 residues. CDR3 in amino acids: CASSRYETDTQYF. In DNA, the CDR3 is TGTGCCAGCAGCCGCTATGAAACGGATACGCAGTATTTT.

The CDR3 reads CASSLYPQQETQYF. In DNA, the CDR3 is TGTGCCAGCAGTTTGTATCCCCAGCAAGAGACCCAGTACTTC. The rearrangement uses TRBV28 and TRBJ2-5; D is ambiguous. This CDR3 region has 14 residues. The germline V and J ends were trimmed by 3 bases and 2 bases, with 10 bases remaining between them. Germline CDR1 and CDR2: MDHEN and SYDVKM.

J is TRBJ2-7 and V is TRBV5-1; the match to TRBD1 covers 7 bases. V was clipped by 4 bases and J by 3 bases; unmatched bases: 4. Germline V lookup: CDR1 SGHRS, CDR2 YFSETQ. The CDR3 is 13 residues long. The CDR3 DNA sequence: TGCGCCAGCAGCAAGGGACAGAACTACGAGCAGTACTTC. Translation: CASSKGQNYEQYF.

The chain has TRBV28 and TRBJ1-5; D not certain. Trimming shortened V by 2 bases and J by 5 bases, and 7 bases separated the two germline ends. The CDR3 totals 13 residues. CDR1 and CDR2 from the germline V gene are MDHEN and SYDVKM. As DNA, the CDR3 is TGTGCCAGCAGTTTACAGCTGTATCAGCCCCAGCATTTT. This codes for CASSLQLYQPQHF. The full variable domain, rest sourced from reference TRBV28 and TRBJ1-5, is DVKVTQSSRYLVKRTGEKVFLECVQDMDHENMFWYRQDPGLGLRLIYFSYDVKMKEKGDIPEGYSVSREKKERFSLILESASTNQTSMYLCASSLQLYQPQHFGDGTRLSIL.

This clone was found a few times. J is TRBJ1-2 and V is TRBV7-3; TRBD1 aligns across 9 bases. CDR3 length: 14 residues. Germline CDR1 SGHTA, CDR2 FQGTGA. Trimming removed 5 bases from V and 7 bases from J; junction bases left unmatched: 8. CDR3 bases: TGTGCCAGCAGCCCAAAGGGACAGGGTGGTGGCTACACCTTC. As protein: CASSPKGQGGGYTF.

This clone was counted only a few times. The chain couples TRBV7-8 to TRBJ2-3; 10 bases match TRBD2. V gave up 8 bases and J gave up 4 bases; unmatched junction bases: 21. Germline CDR1 reads SGHVS; CDR2 reads FQNEAQ. CDR3 length: 19 amino acids. CDR3 in amino acids: CASGPRLAGAPGGADTQYF. CDR3 bases: TGTGCCAGCGGCCCTCGACTAGCGGGTGCTCCGGGTGGCGCAGATACGCAGTATTTT.

The V call is TRBV27, the J call TRBJ2-5, with 12 bases aligning to TRBD2. J was trimmed by 0 bases and V by 6 bases; bases with no gene match: 5. CDR3 length equals 16 residues. Germline V gene data show CDR1 as MNHEY and CDR2 as SMNVEV (reference sequence). The CDR3 DNA follows: TGTGCCAGCAGGCCGCGACTAGCGGGAGACCAAGAGACCCAGTACTTC. Translating it yields CASRPRLAGDQETQYF.

This clone was recorded a few times. This chain joins TRBV11-1 and TRBJ2-4, with unresolved D. The CDR3 totals 13 residues. Trimming pared 0 bases from V and 5 bases from J, leaving 5 bases between. The germline V gene encodes CDR1 SGHAT and CDR2 FQDESV (reference sequence). The CDR3 DNA reads TGTGCCAGCAGCTTAGCGCCAGAAAACATTCAGTACTTC. Protein product: CASSLAPENIQYF.

V is TRBV29-1 and J is TRBJ2-1, with 9 bases identical to TRBD1. CDR3 length: 15 residues. In germline, CDR1 is SQVTM, CDR2 ANQGSEA. The junction had 11 bases not matched to a gene; V was cut back by 7 bases and J by 4 bases. The CDR3 sequence is CSANPGTGFYNEQFF. For the CDR3, the DNA is TGCAGCGCAAACCCCGGGACAGGGTTTTACAATGAGCAGTTCTTC.

Concerning this clone: Other DNA sequences in the sample encode the same CDR3. CDR3 sequence reads: CASSLAVSYNEQFF. DNA of the CDR3: TGTGCCAGCAGTTTAGCGGTCTCCTACAATGAGCAGTTCTTC. The chain carries TRBV28 and TRBJ2-1, with D hard to call. The CDR3 runs to 14 residues. Germline V gives CDR1 MDHEN, CDR2 SYDVKM. Trimming took 2 bases from V and 0 from J, leaving 5 bases between them.

This clone was counted only a few times. Other DNA sequences in this specimen translate into the identical CDR3. The CDR3 is CASSQAPGRGSNQPQHF. The DNA of the CDR3 is TGCGCCAGCAGCCAAGCGCCAGGGCGAGGTAGCAATCAGCCCCAGCATTTT. The chain is built from TRBV4-1 and TRBJ1-5; a weak D match, TRBD1 (5 bases). Germline CDR1 MGHRA, CDR2 YSYEKL. V lost 1 base and J lost 0, with 13 bases in between. The CDR3 runs 17 residues.

The genes are TRBV19 and TRBJ2-1, with TRBD2 as a possible D gene (5 bases). CDR1 and CDR2 (germline): LNHDA, SQIVND (reference sequence). The CDR3 consists of 15 residues. V lost 1 base, J lost 7 bases, and 14 bases lay in between. In DNA, the CDR3 is TGTGCCAGTAGTATAGGGGCTAGCACGGCGAATGAGCAGTTCTTC. It yields the protein CASSIGASTANEQFF.

V usage is TRBV2 and J usage is TRBJ2-2, with D perhaps matching TRBD2 (6 bases). The CDR3 extends over 12 amino acids. V lost 11 bases, J lost 5 bases, and 12 bases lay in between. Germline V lookup: CDR1 SNHLY, CDR2 FYNNEI. CDR3 residues: CAGGLETGELFF. The DNA of the CDR3 is TGTGCCGGGGGACTGGAGACCGGGGAGCTGTTTTTT.

This clone was detected only a few times. This chain links TRBV7-8 with TRBJ2-7; TRBD1 or TRBD2 may be the D gene (7 bases each). The CDR3 has 14 residues. Germline V gene sequence: CDR1 SGHVS, CDR2 FQNEAQ. Trimming cost V 6 bases and J 7 bases, with 19 bases left between them. The CDR3 spells CASRSNQGGLEQYF. For the CDR3, the DNA is TGTGCCAGCAGGTCCAACCAGGGGGGGCTAGAGCAGTACTTC.

This chain joins TRBV27 and TRBJ2-1, with 8 nucleotides matching TRBD1. The CDR3 loop spans 13 amino acids. Per the germline V gene, CDR1 is MNHEY and CDR2 is SMNVEV (reference sequence). V was pared by 10 bases and J by 2 bases, with 4 bases of the junction left unmatched. CDR3 sequence (DNA): TGTGCCACCCGGACAGGGACCTACAATGAGCAGTTCTTC. As protein: CATRTGTYNEQFF.

This clone has more than one count but fewer than ten. V usage is TRBV28 and J usage is TRBJ2-1; D is unresolved. CDR3 length: 12 amino acids. Germline assignment: CDR1 MDHEN and CDR2 SYDVKM. The V end lost 4 bases, the J end lost 7 bases, and 8 bases lay between the germline ends. The CDR3, as DNA: TGTGCCAGCAGTTCCGTCAGGAATGAGCAGTTCTTC. Its protein is CASSSVRNEQFF.

V usage is TRBV7-2 and J usage is TRBJ1-3, with D hard to call. Trimming stripped 5 bases from V and 3 bases from J, with 17 bases between. Germline V gene sequence: CDR1 SGHTA, CDR2 FQGNSA. The CDR3 has 16 residues. The CDR3 loop reads CASSRPGVEFGNTIYF. Written as DNA, the CDR3 is TGTGCCAGCAGCCGCCCCGGCGTGGAGTTTGGAAACACCATATATTTT. Full variable domain (rest looked up from reference TRBV7-2 and TRBJ1-3): GAGVSQSPSNKVTEKGKDVELRCDPISGHTALYWYRQSLGQGLEFLIYFQGNSAPDKSGLPSDRFSAERTGGSVSTLTIQRTQQEDSAVYLCASSRPGVEFGNTIYFGEGSWLTVV.

This clone has only a few counts. The chain couples TRBV7-9 to TRBJ1-2; TRBD1 matches 8 bases. This CDR3 has 14 residues. CDR1 and CDR2 from the germline V gene are SEHNR and FQNEAQ (reference sequence). V shed 5 bases, J shed 3 bases, and the junction held 5 bases outside the gene matches. CDR3 in amino acids: CASSRQGKDYGYTF. The CDR3 DNA is TGTGCCAGCAGCAGACAGGGGAAGGACTATGGCTACACCTTC.

CDR3 protein: CASSLRSRTFQETQYF. DNA of the CDR3: TGTGCCAGCAGCTTACGCAGCCGTACGTTCCAAGAGACCCAGTACTTC. The genes are TRBV7-8 and TRBJ2-5; D is unclear. The CDR3 loop spans 16 amino acids. Looked up from germline, CDR1 is SGHVS and CDR2 is FQNEAQ. Between the trimmed V and J ends, which lost 2 bases and 1 base, there was a span of 14 bases.

This chain uses TRBV10-2 with TRBJ2-5; 8 positions match TRBD2. V lost 4 bases and J lost 2; bases outside the gene matches: 3. This CDR3 has 14 residues. In germline, CDR1 is WSHSY, CDR2 SAAADI. The DNA of the CDR3 is TGCGCCAGCAGTGCGACTAGCGCGCAAGAGACCCAGTACTTC. This sequence encodes CASSATSAQETQYF.

There are a few counts of this clone. The chain joins TRBV7-9 to TRBJ2-3, with 10 bases fitting TRBD2. The CDR3 loop spans 17 amino acids. CDR1 and CDR2 from the germline V gene are SEHNR and FQNEAQ (reference sequence). V shed 5 bases and J 7 bases; nucleotides not matched to a gene: 15. This chain's CDR3 is CASSPPRLAGRGNTQYF. Written as DNA, the CDR3 is TGTGCCAGCAGCCCACCCAGACTAGCGGGCCGAGGGAATACGCAGTATTTT.

A few counts support this clone. V and J are TRBV6-6 and TRBJ2-5; D is perhaps TRBD1 (5 bases). Per the germline V gene, CDR1 is MNHNY and CDR2 is SVGAGI (reference sequence). This CDR3 contains 12 residues. V was trimmed by 2 bases and J by 6 bases, leaving 7 bases between them. CDR3 sequence (DNA): TGTGCCAGCAGTTACACGGACAAGACCCAGTACTTC. Translation gives CASSYTDKTQYF.

This clone appeared a few times. The CDR3 loop is CASSPVPQGSTYNEQFF. The CDR3 nucleotides are TGTGCCAGCAGTCCCGTCCCGCAGGGGTCCACCTACAATGAGCAGTTCTTC. The chain combines TRBV28 with TRBJ2-1; TRBD1 might be the D (6 bases). The V end was cut by 5 bases, the J end by 2 bases, with 19 bases between. The length of the CDR3 is 17 residues. Germline loops: CDR1 MDHEN, CDR2 SYDVKM.

Many counts were recorded for this clone. The chain employs TRBV14 and TRBJ1-3; the D is unclear. Trimming cost V 1 base and J 9 bases, with 10 bases left between them. The CDR3 sequence is 13 residues long. Germline V gives CDR1 SGHDN, CDR2 FVKESK. Here the CDR3 reads CASSQVREGTIYF. For the CDR3, the DNA is TGTGCCAGCAGCCAAGTTCGCGAAGGCACCATATATTTT.